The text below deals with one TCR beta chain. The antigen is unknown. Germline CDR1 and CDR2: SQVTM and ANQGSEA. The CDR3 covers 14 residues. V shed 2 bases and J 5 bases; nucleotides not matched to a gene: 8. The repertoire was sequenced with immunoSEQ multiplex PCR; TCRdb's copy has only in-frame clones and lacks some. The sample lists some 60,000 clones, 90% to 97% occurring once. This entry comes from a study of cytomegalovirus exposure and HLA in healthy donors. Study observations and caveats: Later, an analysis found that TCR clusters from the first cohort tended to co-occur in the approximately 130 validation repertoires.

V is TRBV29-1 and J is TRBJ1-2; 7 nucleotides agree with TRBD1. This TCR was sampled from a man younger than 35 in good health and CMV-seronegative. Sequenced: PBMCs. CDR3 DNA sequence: TGCAGCGTTGAACGAAGGGGGCTGCGGTATGGCTACACCTTC. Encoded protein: CSVERRGLRYGYTF.